These 23 T cell receptor beta chains were sequenced from one sample in a study of T-cell reconstitution after alpha-beta-depleted transplantation in children. Construction of the TCRbeta library involved unique molecular identifiers. TCRdb re-analysed the PCR reads in MiXCR, keeping a single row per CDR3 protein. The repertoire holds around 600,000 distinct CDR3 sequences, with under 12% as singletons. Sequenced here: PBMCs from the stem cell graft donor, sampled from the stem cell graft. Every receptor here comes from a human donor who donated a stem cell graft to a child with acute myeloid leukemia.

The gene calls are TRBV6-5 and TRBJ1-2, with D possibly being TRBD1 (5 bases). Germline V gene data show CDR1 as MNHEY and CDR2 as SVGAGI. The CDR3 extends over 16 amino acids. The V end was cut by 4 bases, the J end by 8 bases, with 23 bases between. The CDR3 bases are TGTGCCAGCAGTTCCCTACGGGCTGGGGGACGAACGGGCTACACCTTC. Translating it yields CASSSLRAGGRTGYTF.

The genes are TRBV20-1 and TRBJ2-1; 7 bases fit TRBD2. Germline assignment: CDR1 DFQATT and CDR2 SNEGSKA (reference sequence). With 6 bases clipped from V and 5 bases from J, the junction kept 10 bases outside the gene matches. This CDR3 has 14 amino acids. CDR3 sequence: CSAAGEGRNNEQFF. The CDR3, as DNA: TGCAGTGCCGCGGGAGAGGGAAGGAACAATGAGCAGTTCTTC.

This clonotype was seen only a few times. The chain is built from TRBV20-1 and TRBJ1-2; D gene ambiguous. Germline V gives CDR1 DFQATT, CDR2 SNEGSKA (reference sequence). CDR3 length equals 13 residues. V shed 6 bases and J shed 8 bases, with 19 bases lying between them. The CDR3 nucleotides are TGCAGTGCATCCACGGTGGGAGAGGAGGGCTACACCTTC. Amino acids: CSASTVGEEGYTF.

The J gene is TRBJ1-5, the V gene TRBV7-2; a weak D match, TRBD1 (6 bases). The CDR3 is 13 amino acids. Trimming removed 1 base from V and 9 bases from J, with 10 bases in between. CDR1 and CDR2 (germline): SGHTA, FQGNSA. In DNA, the CDR3 is TGTGCCAGCAGCTTAGACAGGGAGGGGCCCCAGCATTTT. It specifies CASSLDREGPQHF. Full variable domain (outside the CDR3, taken from reference TRBV7-2 and TRBJ1-5): GAGVSQSPSNKVTEKGKDVELRCDPISGHTALYWYRQSLGQGLEFLIYFQGNSAPDKSGLPSDRFSAERTGGSVSTLTIQRTQQEDSAVYLCASSLDREGPQHFGDGTRLSIL.

The V call is TRBV11-2, the J call TRBJ2-7; 8 positions agree with TRBD2. The ends lost 4 bases at V and 6 bases at J; junction bases unmatched: 11. This CDR3 spans 15 amino acids. Germline CDR1 and CDR2: SGHAT and FQNNGV. CDR3: CASSSRGAGGSEQYF. DNA of the CDR3: TGTGCCAGCAGCTCTCGGGGGGCGGGAGGCTCCGAGCAGTACTTC.

CDR3 amino acids: CSANSDSITEAFF. CDR3 DNA sequence: TGCAGTGCTAACTCTGACAGTATCACTGAAGCTTTCTTT. The chain is built from TRBV20-1 and TRBJ1-1; possible D gene TRBD1, 5 bases. Germline CDR1 and CDR2: DFQATT and SNEGSKA (reference sequence). This CDR3 has 13 residues. V lost 4 bases, J lost 4 bases, and 13 bases lay in between.

This clonotype was counted at least ten times. This rearrangement joins TRBV29-1 to TRBJ2-1; D is possibly TRBD1 or TRBD2 (5 bases each). V lost 6 bases and J 5 bases, leaving 17 bases between the germline ends. The CDR3 sequence is 14 residues long. Per the germline V gene, CDR1 is SQVTM and CDR2 is ANQGSEA. The CDR3 sequence: CSVDIGTENNEQFF. The CDR3 bases are TGCAGCGTGGACATTGGGACGGAAAACAATGAGCAGTTCTTC.

Ten or more counts support this clonotype. This chain uses TRBV4-2 with TRBJ2-3; 7 nucleotides agree with TRBD2. V lost 1 base to trimming and J lost 2 bases; unmatched junction nucleotides: 6. CDR1 and CDR2 (germline): LGHNA, YNFKEQ. The CDR3 length is 16 residues. CDR3 in amino acids: CASSQVPSGYTDTQYF. The CDR3 nucleotides are TGTGCCAGCAGCCAAGTTCCTAGCGGTTACACAGATACGCAGTATTTT.

In its sample, this clonotype was seen once. This chain connects TRBV30 to TRBJ1-1, with unresolved D. The CDR3 loop spans 13 amino acids. Germline V gene data show CDR1 as GTSNPN and CDR2 as SVGIG (reference sequence). With 4 bases removed from V and 5 bases from J, the gap between germline ends came to 14 bases. The CDR3 protein is CAWMPTRGTEAFF. The CDR3 nucleotides read TGTGCCTGGATGCCAACCCGAGGTACTGAAGCTTTCTTT. Full variable domain (rest looked up from reference TRBV30 and TRBJ1-1): SQTIHQWPATLVQPVGSPLSLECTVEGTSNPNLYWYRQAAGRGLQLLFYSVGIGQISSEVPQNLSASRPQDRQFILSSKKLLLSDSGFYLCAWMPTRGTEAFFGQGTRLTVV.

This clonotype has only a few counts. The chain recombines TRBV27 with TRBJ2-1; the D gene is possibly TRBD2 (6 bases). V gave up 8 bases and J gave up 6 bases, with 23 bases separating them. Germline-derived CDR1 and CDR2 are MNHEY and SMNVEV (reference sequence). This CDR3 has 16 residues. The CDR3 bases are TGTGCCAGCTACTCCCCGGGATCCGGGGGAAGCAATGAGCAGTTCTTC. Residues: CASYSPGSGGSNEQFF.

The table lists this clonotype with many counts. This chain connects TRBV11-2 to TRBJ2-7, with TRBD2 identical over 10 bases. The V gene end was trimmed by 6 bases and the J gene end by 4 bases; junction bases not matched to a gene: 12. This CDR3 is built from 16 residues. CDR1 and CDR2 from the germline V gene are SGHAT and FQNNGV. CDR3: CASRRGTSGTTYEQYF. The CDR3, as DNA: TGTGCCAGCAGACGAGGTACTAGCGGGACCACTTACGAGCAGTACTTC.

This clonotype has a count of ten or more. The V gene is TRBV5-1, the J gene TRBJ2-1, with 7 bases aligning to TRBD2. The CDR3 spans 13 residues. Trimming cost V 7 bases and J 8 bases; bases outside gene matches: 9. Germline loops: CDR1 SGHRS, CDR2 YFSETQ. The CDR3 DNA reads as TGCGCCAGCCGGTGGGCTACTAGCGATGAGCAGTTCTTC. It codes for CASRWATSDEQFF.

This clonotype has just a few counts. CDR3 loop: CASSGLAGRNEQFF. Here the CDR3 DNA reads TGCGCCAGCAGTGGGCTAGCGGGAAGGAATGAGCAGTTCTTC. V usage is TRBV5-1 and J usage is TRBJ2-1; 9 bases match TRBD2. In germline, CDR1 is SGHRS, CDR2 YFSETQ. CDR3 length: 14 amino acids. Germline trimming cut 5 bases from V and 7 bases from J; bases unmatched to any gene: 7.

This clonotype has a count of ten or more. The chain recombines TRBV12-3 or TRBV12-4 with TRBJ1-1; no firm D call. The CDR3 runs 14 residues. Trimming pared 1 base from V and 2 bases from J, leaving 8 bases between. The CDR3, as DNA: TGTGCCAGCAGTTTAGGGTTCGCTAACACTGAAGCTTTCTTT. Protein sequence: CASSLGFANTEAFF.

V is TRBV20-1 and J is TRBJ2-4; TRBD2 aligns across 9 bases. The V and J ends lost 3 bases and 8 bases, in that order; junction bases with no gene match: 11. Germline V CDR1 and CDR2: DFQATT, SNEGSKA (reference sequence). This CDR3 has 15 residues. The chain's CDR3 is CSASGGLAGWDIQYF. The CDR3, as DNA: TGCAGTGCTAGCGGAGGGCTAGCGGGATGGGACATTCAGTACTTC.

The genes are TRBV29-1 and TRBJ2-7, with TRBD1 matching 8 bases. Germline V CDR1 and CDR2: SQVTM, ANQGSEA. The V segment lost 0 bases and the J segment 7 bases; nucleotides outside the gene matches: 5. This CDR3 has 13 amino acids. CDR3 in amino acids: CSVEEQGGWEQYF. CDR3 in DNA: TGCAGCGTTGAAGAACAGGGGGGCTGGGAGCAGTACTTC.

This clonotype was counted at least ten times. The chain couples TRBV6-2 or TRBV6-3 to TRBJ2-4, with a possible D match to TRBD2 (6 bases). CDR3 length equals 13 residues. V lost 6 bases and J 9 bases, leaving 15 bases between the germline ends. The germline V gene encodes CDR1 MNHEY and CDR2 SVGEGT. CDR3 in DNA: TGTGCCAGCAGGCACCCCGTGGGGGGCATTCAGTACTTC. This translates into CASRHPVGGIQYF.

V usage is TRBV7-3 and J usage is TRBJ2-7; 7 bases align to TRBD2. The CDR3 contains 15 residues. The V gene end was trimmed by 1 base and the J gene end by 2 bases; junction bases not matched to a gene: 5. CDR1 and CDR2 from the germline V gene are SGHTA and FQGTGA. CDR3 residues: CASSLNSGAPYEQYF. As DNA, the CDR3 is TGTGCCAGCAGCTTAAACAGCGGGGCACCCTACGAGCAGTACTTC.

This chain uses TRBV13 with TRBJ2-1, with 8 bases matching TRBD2. CDR3 length equals 19 residues. V was clipped by 4 bases and J by 5 bases; unmatched bases: 19. Germline CDR1 reads PRHDT; CDR2 reads FYEKMQ (reference sequence). CDR3 sequence reads: CASSYGTRTPEGFNNEQFF. CDR3 coding DNA: TGTGCCAGCAGCTACGGGACTAGGACTCCCGAGGGGTTTAACAATGAGCAGTTCTTC.

J is TRBJ2-2 and V is TRBV3-1; D is undetermined. Trimming removed 3 bases from V and 5 bases from J, with 7 bases in between. CDR1 is LGHDT and CDR2 is YNNKEL in the germline V gene (reference sequence). CDR3 length: 13 residues. CDR3 coding DNA: TGTGCCAGCAGCCATCTAGAGACCGGGGAGCTGTTTTTT. It yields the protein CASSHLETGELFF. The whole variable domain, remainder taken from reference TRBV3-1 and TRBJ2-2, is DTAVSQTPKYLVTQMGNDKSIKCEQNLGHDTMYWYKQDSKKFLKIMFSYNNKELIINETVPNRFSPKSPDKAHLNLHINSLELGDSAVYFCASSHLETGELFFGEGSRLTVL.

This clonotype was counted only a few times. The chain recombines TRBV11-3 with TRBJ1-1, with D possibly being TRBD1 (5 bases). The CDR3 consists of 16 residues. V dropped 0 bases and J dropped 0 bases, with 11 bases sitting between them. Germline V gives CDR1 SGHNT, CDR2 YENEEA. CDR3 in amino acids: CASSLDCRQMNTEAFF. The CDR3 bases are TGTGCCAGCAGCTTAGATTGTAGACAGATGAACACTGAAGCTTTCTTT.

V usage is TRBV9 and J usage is TRBJ1-5; 11 bases agree with TRBD1. The CDR3 contains 16 residues. With 3 bases clipped from V and 3 bases from J, the junction kept 5 bases outside the gene matches. CDR1 is SGDLS, CDR2 YYNGEE, per germline. The CDR3 nucleotides are TGTGCCAGCAGCGCCGGACAGGGGGCTTCCAATCAGCCCCAGCATTTT. Residues: CASSAGQGASNQPQHF.

This clonotype has at least ten counts. V is TRBV29-1 and J is TRBJ1-1; perhaps TRBD1 as D (5 bases). The CDR3 length is 12 residues. From germline, CDR1 is SQVTM and CDR2 ANQGSEA. The V end lost 4 bases, the J end lost 5 bases, and 11 bases lay between the germline ends. CDR3 amino acids: CSVVKGLTEAFF. CDR3 DNA: TGCAGCGTTGTTAAGGGGTTGACTGAAGCTTTCTTT. The whole variable domain, remainder taken from reference TRBV29-1 and TRBJ1-1, is SAVISQKPSRDICQRGTSLTIQCQVDSQVTMMFWYRQQPGQSLTLIATANQGSEATYESGFVIDKFPISRPNLTFSTLTVSNMSPEDSSIYLCSVVKGLTEAFFGQGTRLTVV.